The sequence of this T cell receptor beta chain was determined in a study of vaccination and CD4 T cells after COVID-19. CDR3 length: 16 amino acids. From germline, CDR1 is SNHLY and CDR2 FYNNEI. Deletions cut 6 bases from V and 7 bases from J, with 19 bases between. CD4+ T cells that had been cultured provided DNA sequenced with the Oncomine TCR Beta short-read assay. Each CDR3 protein is one row after TCRdb ran MiXCR on the PCR reads. The sample contains some 10,000 distinct CDR3 sequences, around half of which appear only once. Treatment described: roughly 10-day PBMC culture with coronavirus spike peptide pools or control peptides (ViraFEST assay). ViraFEST used peptide pools to expand antigen-specific T cells before TCR sequencing. This clonotype was seen a handful of times. Its specificity is unknown.

The rearrangement links TRBV2 to TRBJ1-6; possible D gene TRBD1, 5 bases. Sequenced input: CD4+ T cells from blood, cultured in vitro. The origin of this receptor is a human donor who had recovered from COVID-19. The CDR3 loop is CASSPQGVSGNSPLHF. CDR3 nucleotides: TGTGCCAGCAGCCCCCAGGGAGTATCGGGCAATTCACCCCTCCACTTT.